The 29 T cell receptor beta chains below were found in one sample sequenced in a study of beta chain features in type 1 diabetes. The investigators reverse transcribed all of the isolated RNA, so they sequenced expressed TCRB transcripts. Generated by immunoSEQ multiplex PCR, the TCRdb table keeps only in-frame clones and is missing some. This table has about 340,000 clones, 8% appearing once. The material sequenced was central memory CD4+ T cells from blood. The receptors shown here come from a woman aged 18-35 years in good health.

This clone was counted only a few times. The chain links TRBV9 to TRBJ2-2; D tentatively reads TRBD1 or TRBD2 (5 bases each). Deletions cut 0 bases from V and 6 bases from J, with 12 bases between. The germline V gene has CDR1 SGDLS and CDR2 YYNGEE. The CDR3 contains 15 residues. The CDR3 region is CASSVAMGEAGELFF. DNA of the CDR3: TGTGCCAGCAGCGTAGCGATGGGGGAAGCCGGGGAGCTGTTTTTT. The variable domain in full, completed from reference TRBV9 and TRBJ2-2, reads DSGVTQTPKHLITATGQRVTLRCSPRSGDLSVYWYQQSLDQGLQFLIQYYNGEERAKGNILERFSAQQFPDLHSELNLSSLELGDSALYFCASSVAMGEAGELFFGEGSRLTVL.

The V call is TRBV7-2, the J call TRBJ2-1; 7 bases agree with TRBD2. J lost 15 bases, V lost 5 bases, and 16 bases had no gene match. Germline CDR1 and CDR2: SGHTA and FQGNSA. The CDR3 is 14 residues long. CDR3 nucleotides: TGTGCCAGCAGCCGCCCCGGGGGGTCGCAACTTCCGTTCTTC. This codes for CASSRPGGSQLPFF.

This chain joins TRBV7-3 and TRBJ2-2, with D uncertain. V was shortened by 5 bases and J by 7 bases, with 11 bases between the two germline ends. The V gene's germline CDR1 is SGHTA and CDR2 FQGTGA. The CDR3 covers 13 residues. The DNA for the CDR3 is TGTGCCAGCAGCCCCGCGTGGAACGGGGAGCTGTTTTTT. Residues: CASSPAWNGELFF.

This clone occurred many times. CDR3 DNA: TGTGCCAGCTTTTTGGACACAGAACAGGGGGTAGTTCGACGCTACGAGCAGTACTTC. Translation: CASFLDTEQGVVRRYEQYF. The genes are TRBV2 and TRBJ2-7; 8 bases map to TRBD1. The trim removed 8 bases at V and 3 bases at J, leaving 24 bases unmatched. Germline loops: CDR1 SNHLY, CDR2 FYNNEI. CDR3 length equals 19 residues.

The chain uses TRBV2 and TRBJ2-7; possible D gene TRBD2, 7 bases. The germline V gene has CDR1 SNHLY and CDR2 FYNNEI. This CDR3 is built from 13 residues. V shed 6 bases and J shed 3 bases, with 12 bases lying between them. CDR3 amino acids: CASSLRGGYEQYF. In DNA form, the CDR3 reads TGTGCCAGCAGCCTAAGGGGGGGCTACGAGCAGTACTTC.

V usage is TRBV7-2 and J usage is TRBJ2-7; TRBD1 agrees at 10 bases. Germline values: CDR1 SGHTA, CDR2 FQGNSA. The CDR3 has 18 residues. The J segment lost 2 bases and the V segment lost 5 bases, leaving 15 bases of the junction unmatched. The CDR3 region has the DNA TGTGCCAGCAGCCAGCGGGGGACAGGGGCCGGTGGGGCCTACGAGCAGTACTTC. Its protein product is CASSQRGTGAGGAYEQYF.

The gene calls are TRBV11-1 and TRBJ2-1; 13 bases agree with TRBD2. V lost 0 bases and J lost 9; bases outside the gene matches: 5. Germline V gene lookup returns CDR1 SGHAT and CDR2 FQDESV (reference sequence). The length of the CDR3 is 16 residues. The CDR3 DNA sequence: TGTGCCAGCAGCTTAGCCCCACTAGCGGGAGGGCGTGAGCAGTTCTTC. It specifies CASSLAPLAGGREQFF.

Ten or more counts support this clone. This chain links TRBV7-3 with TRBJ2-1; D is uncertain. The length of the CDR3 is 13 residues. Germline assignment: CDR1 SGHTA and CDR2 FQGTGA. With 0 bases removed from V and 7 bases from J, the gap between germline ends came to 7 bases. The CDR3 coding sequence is TGTGCCAGCAGCTTAACGGCTCAAAATGAGCAGTTCTTC. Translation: CASSLTAQNEQFF. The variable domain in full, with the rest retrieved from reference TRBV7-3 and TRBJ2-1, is GAGVSQTPSNKVTEKGKYVELRCDPISGHTALYWYRQSLGQGPEFLIYFQGTGAADDSGLPNDRFFAVRPEGSVSTLKIQRTERGDSAVYLCASSLTAQNEQFFGPGTRLTVL.

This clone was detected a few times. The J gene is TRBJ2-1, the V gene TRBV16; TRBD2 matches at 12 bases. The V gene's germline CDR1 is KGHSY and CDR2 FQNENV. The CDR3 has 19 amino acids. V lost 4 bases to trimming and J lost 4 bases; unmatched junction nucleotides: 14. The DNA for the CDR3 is TGTGCCAGCAGCCCCGAAATCAGGGCCGGGACTAGCGGGTACAATGAGCAGTTCTTC. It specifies CASSPEIRAGTSGYNEQFF.

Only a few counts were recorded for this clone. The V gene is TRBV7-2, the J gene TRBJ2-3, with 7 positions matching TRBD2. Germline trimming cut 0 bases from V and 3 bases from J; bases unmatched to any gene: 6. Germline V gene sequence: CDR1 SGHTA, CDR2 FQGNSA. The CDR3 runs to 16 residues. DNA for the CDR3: TGTGCCAGCAGCTTAGCGAGGACTAGAGGGACAGATACGCAGTATTTT. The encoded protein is CASSLARTRGTDTQYF.

CDR3 DNA sequence: TGCGCCAGCAGCTCCGGACTAGCGGGAGTCTACGAGCAGTACTTC. Translation: CASSSGLAGVYEQYF. This chain joins TRBV5-1 and TRBJ2-7; 13 bases fit TRBD2. CDR1 and CDR2 (germline): SGHRS, YFSETQ. The CDR3 consists of 15 residues. The V and J ends lost 3 bases and 3 bases, in that order; junction bases with no gene match: 3.

The CDR3 DNA is TGTGCCAGCAGTGCGTGGGGAAGGGGGCCGGAGACCCAGTACTTC. It yields the protein CASSAWGRGPETQYF. V usage is TRBV2 and J usage is TRBJ2-5; TRBD1 matches 7 bases. V was pared by 4 bases and J by 5 bases, with 10 bases of the junction left unmatched. Germline lookup yields CDR1 SNHLY and CDR2 FYNNEI. This CDR3 contains 15 residues. The complete variable domain, with remaining parts taken from reference TRBV2 and TRBJ2-5, reads EPEVTQTPSHQVTQMGQEVILRCVPISNHLYFYWYRQILGQKVEFLVSFYNNEISEKSEIFDDQFSVERPDGSNFTLKIRSTKLEDSAMYFCASSAWGRGPETQYFGPGTRLLVL.

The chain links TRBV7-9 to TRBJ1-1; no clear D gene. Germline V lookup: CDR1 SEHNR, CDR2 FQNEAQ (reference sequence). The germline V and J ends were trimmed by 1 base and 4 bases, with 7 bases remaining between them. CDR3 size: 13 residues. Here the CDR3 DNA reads TGTGCCAGCAGCTTAGGGCAGCTCACTGAAGCTTTCTTT. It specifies CASSLGQLTEAFF. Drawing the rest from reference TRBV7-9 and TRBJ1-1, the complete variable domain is DTGVSQNPRHKITKRGQNVTFRCDPISEHNRLYWYRQTLGQGPEFLTYFQNEAQLEKSRLLSDRFSAERPKGSFSTLEIQRTEQGDSAMYLCASSLGQLTEAFFGQGTRLTVV.

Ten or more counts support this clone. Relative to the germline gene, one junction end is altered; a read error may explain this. The DNA for the CDR3 is TGCACTAGCGGGTCGTACAATGAGCAGTTCTTC. It codes for CTSGSYNEQFF. The rearrangement links TRBV11-2 to TRBJ2-1; 9 nucleotides align to TRBD2. The CDR3 loop spans 11 amino acids. Germline V gives CDR1 SGHAT, CDR2 FQNNGV.

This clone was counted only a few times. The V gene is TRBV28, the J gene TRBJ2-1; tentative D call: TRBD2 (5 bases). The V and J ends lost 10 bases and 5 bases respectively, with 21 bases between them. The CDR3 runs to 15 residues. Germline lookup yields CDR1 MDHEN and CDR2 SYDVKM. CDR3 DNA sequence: TGTGCCACCTGTGAGGGCGCGGCGGGTCACAATGAGCAGTTCTTC. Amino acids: CATCEGAAGHNEQFF.

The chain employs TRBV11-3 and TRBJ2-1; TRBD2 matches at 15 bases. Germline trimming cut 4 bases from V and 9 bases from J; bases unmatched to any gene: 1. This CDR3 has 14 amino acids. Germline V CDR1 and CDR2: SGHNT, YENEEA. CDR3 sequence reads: CASSSGLAGGEQFF. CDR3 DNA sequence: TGTGCCAGCAGCTCGGGACTAGCGGGAGGTGAGCAGTTCTTC.

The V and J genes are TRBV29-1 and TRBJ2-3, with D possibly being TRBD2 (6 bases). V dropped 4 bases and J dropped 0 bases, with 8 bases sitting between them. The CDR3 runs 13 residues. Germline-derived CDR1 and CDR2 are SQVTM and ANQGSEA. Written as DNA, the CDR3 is TGCAGCGTTGGCCGGGGGAGCACAGATACGCAGTATTTT. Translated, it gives CSVGRGSTDTQYF.

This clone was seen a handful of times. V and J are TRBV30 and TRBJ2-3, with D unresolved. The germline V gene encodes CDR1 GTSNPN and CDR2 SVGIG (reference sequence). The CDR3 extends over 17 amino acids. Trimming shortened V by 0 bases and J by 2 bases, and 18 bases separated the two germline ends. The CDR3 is CAWSVPSKAWDTDTQYF. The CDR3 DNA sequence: TGTGCCTGGAGTGTCCCCAGTAAAGCTTGGGACACAGATACGCAGTATTTT.

The CDR3 spells CASSPGLAGANEQFF. The CDR3 DNA sequence: TGTGCCAGCAGCCCCGGACTAGCGGGCGCCAATGAGCAGTTCTTC. This chain links TRBV7-2 with TRBJ2-1; 11 positions agree with TRBD2. The CDR3 runs 15 residues. The J segment lost 6 bases and the V segment lost 5 bases, leaving 6 bases of the junction unmatched. Germline V gives CDR1 SGHTA, CDR2 FQGNSA.

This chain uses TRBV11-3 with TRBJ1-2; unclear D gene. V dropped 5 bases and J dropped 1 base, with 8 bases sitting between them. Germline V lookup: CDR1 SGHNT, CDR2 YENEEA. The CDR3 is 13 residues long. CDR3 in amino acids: CASSQYLNYGYTF. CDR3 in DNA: TGTGCCAGCAGCCAGTACCTTAACTATGGCTACACCTTC.

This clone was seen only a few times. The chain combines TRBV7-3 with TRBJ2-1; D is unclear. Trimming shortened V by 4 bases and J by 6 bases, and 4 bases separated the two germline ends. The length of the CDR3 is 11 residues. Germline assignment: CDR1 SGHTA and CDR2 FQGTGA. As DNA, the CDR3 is TGTGCCAGCAGCTCTGGCAATGAGCAGTTCTTC. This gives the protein CASSSGNEQFF.

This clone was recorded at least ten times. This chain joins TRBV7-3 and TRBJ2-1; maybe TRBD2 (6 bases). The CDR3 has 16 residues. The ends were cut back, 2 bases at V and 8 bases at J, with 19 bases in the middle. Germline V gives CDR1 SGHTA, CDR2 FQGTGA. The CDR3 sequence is CASSLGTHPWEDEQFF. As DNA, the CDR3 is TGTGCCAGCAGCTTAGGGACCCATCCTTGGGAGGATGAGCAGTTCTTC.

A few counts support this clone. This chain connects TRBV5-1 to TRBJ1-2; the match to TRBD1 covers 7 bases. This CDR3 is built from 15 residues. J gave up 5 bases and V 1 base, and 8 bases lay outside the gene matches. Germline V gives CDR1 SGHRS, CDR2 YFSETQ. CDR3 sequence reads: CASSLTATGSYGYTF. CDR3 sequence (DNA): TGCGCCAGCAGCTTGACGGCGACAGGGTCTTATGGCTACACCTTC.

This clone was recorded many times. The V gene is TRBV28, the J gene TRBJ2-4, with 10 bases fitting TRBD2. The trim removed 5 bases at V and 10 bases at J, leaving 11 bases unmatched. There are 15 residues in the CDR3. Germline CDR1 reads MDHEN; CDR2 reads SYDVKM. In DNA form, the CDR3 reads TGTGCCAGCAGTGAGTTGCTAGCGGGAGTAGGGATTCAGTACTTC. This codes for CASSELLAGVGIQYF.

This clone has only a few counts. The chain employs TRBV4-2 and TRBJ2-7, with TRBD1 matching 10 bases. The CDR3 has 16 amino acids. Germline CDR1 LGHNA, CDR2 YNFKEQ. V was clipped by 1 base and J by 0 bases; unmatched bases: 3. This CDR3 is CASSQAGDRGSYEQYF. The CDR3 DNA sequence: TGTGCCAGCAGCCAAGCGGGGGACAGGGGCTCCTACGAGCAGTACTTC.

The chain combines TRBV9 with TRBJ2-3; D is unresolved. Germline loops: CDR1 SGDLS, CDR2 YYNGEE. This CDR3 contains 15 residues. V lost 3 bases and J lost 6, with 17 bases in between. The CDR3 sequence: CASSADSYFSDTQYF. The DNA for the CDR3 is TGTGCCAGCAGCGCAGACTCCTATTTCTCGGATACGCAGTATTTT.

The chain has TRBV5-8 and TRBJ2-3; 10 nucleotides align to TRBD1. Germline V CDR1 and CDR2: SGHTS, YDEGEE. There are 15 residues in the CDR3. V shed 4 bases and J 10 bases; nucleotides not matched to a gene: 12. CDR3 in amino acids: CASSQDLMGQGSQYF. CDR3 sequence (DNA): TGTGCCAGCAGCCAAGATCTTATGGGACAGGGGTCGCAGTATTTT.

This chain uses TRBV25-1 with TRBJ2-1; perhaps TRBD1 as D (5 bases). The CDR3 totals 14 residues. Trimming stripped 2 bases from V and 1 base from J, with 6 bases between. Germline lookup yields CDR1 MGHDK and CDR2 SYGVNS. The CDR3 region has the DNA TGTGCCAGCAGTGAACAGGGATCCTACAATGAGCAGTTCTTC. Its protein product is CASSEQGSYNEQFF.

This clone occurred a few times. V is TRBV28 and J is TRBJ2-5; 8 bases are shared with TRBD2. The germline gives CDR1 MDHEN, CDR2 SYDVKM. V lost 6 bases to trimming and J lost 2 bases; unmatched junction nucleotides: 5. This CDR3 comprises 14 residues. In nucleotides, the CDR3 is TGTGCCAGCAGCCGCACTAGCGGACAAGAGACCCAGTACTTC. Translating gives CASSRTSGQETQYF.